This section outlines one T cell receptor beta chain sequence together with its context. The antigen is not known. Its ends do not fully match the called genes, so a read error is possible. TCRdb itself ran the reads through MiXCR, one entry per CDR3 protein. Seen here are hundreds of thousands of distinct CDR3 sequences, about 9.2% observed once, and the top ten hold less than 3%. This record comes from a study of T cell repertoires in cytomegalovirus infection. Whole-study context: Matching HLA type and CMV infection were both indicated by public TCR beta signatures. The study's findings and limits: HLA-C-restricted CMV-specific TCR beta clonotypes were dominant in the ex vivo response. Frequencies of public TCR beta families were cumulated, and this identified carriers of CMV plus the relevant HLA.

CDR1 and CDR2 from the germline V gene are SQVTM and ANQGSEA. The CDR3 sequence is 16 residues long. What was sequenced was PBMCs. The clonotype originates from a human donor in good health (CMV status not recorded). Some clones in this sample may be carry-over from other donors' samples. The chain employs TRBV29-1 and TRBJ2-2, with a possible D match to TRBD1 (6 bases). The CDR3 region has the DNA TGCAGCGTAGAAGGGAACAGGGTTGGGAACACCGGGGAGCTGTTTTTT. It yields the protein CSVEGNRVGNTGELFF.